This T cell receptor beta chain came from a study of Tregs in tolerant kidney transplant recipients. Unstimulated regulatory T cells (CD4+CD25+CD127-), CD4+CD25- non-regulatory cells, CD4 and CD8 cells were FACS-sorted from thawed PBMCs. Germline V gene data show CDR1 as MNHNS and CDR2 as SASEGT. This CDR3 is 11 amino acids long. Trimming cost V 5 bases and J 11 bases, with 12 bases left between them. Findings and limits, study-wide: The most relevant donor-specific Treg TCRbeta repertoire apparently came from expansion with activated donor B cells.

Profiling relied on immunoSEQ multiplex PCR, and the TCRdb table lists in-frame clones only, not all of them. The data hold roughly 46,000 clones, with more than 80% observed a single time. On this clone: Its antigen is unknown.

The clonotype originates from a human donor in good health. Sequencing was carried out using Tregs from blood. This chain uses TRBV6-1 with TRBJ1-1; maybe TRBD1 (5 bases). CDR3: CASSPGYWAFF. Written as DNA, the CDR3 is TGTGCCAGCAGTCCAGGGTACTGGGCTTTCTTT.